This T cell receptor beta chain was observed in a study of T cell repertoires in cytomegalovirus infection. The CDR3 is 15 residues long. V was pared by 6 bases and J by 1 base, with 8 bases of the junction left unmatched. Germline assignment: CDR1 ENHRY and CDR2 SYGVKD. Each CDR3 protein gets one entry after TCRdb re-called the reads with MiXCR. The table lists approximately 320,000 distinct CDR3 sequences, 9.5% of them singletons. Many counts were recorded for this clonotype. The rearrangement uses TRBV10-3 and TRBJ2-5, with 7 nucleotides matching TRBD1. The sequence came from a human donor in good health (CMV status not recorded). Some clones in this sample may be carry-over from other donors' samples. Input material: PBMCs. The DNA for the CDR3 is TGTGCCATCAGGGGGGAGAAGGGGGCCCAAGAGACCCAGTACTTC. Amino acid sequence: CAIRGEKGAQETQYF.